This entry features one TCR beta chain sequence. TCRdb's copy holds only in-frame clones and misses some; the assay was immunoSEQ multiplex PCR. The sample has approximately 240,000 clones, approximately 80% seen once. This sample was included in a study of blood T cell repertoires in COVID-19. At the level of the study: Sites in the United States, Italy and Spain provided acute and convalescent COVID-19 samples.

The CDR3 extends over 15 amino acids. Germline trimming cut 1 base from V and 0 bases from J; bases unmatched to any gene: 3. CDR1 LGHDT and CDR2 YNNKEL come from the germline V gene (reference sequence). Material: peripheral blood. The receptor was isolated from a woman aged 35 to 49 with active or convalescent COVID-19. The J gene is TRBJ2-7, the V gene TRBV3-1 (or the pseudogene TRBV3-2); 7 bases are a match to TRBD2. The CDR3 region is CASSQVGGGSYEQYF. CDR3 nucleotide sequence: TGTGCCAGCAGCCAAGTGGGCGGGGGCTCCTACGAGCAGTACTTC.